The 24 T cell receptor beta chains presented below share a single source sample, sequenced in a study of T cell responses to AZD1222 COVID-19 vaccine. Measured with immunoSEQ multiplex PCR; TCRdb has only the in-frame clones, and not every one. This table holds some 80,000 clones, approximately 90% found once. The material was peripheral blood, obtained on day 0 of AZD1222 vaccination. The receptor set was obtained from an adult in good health.

V gene TRBV18 combines with J gene TRBJ1-2; no firm D call. The CDR3 contains 13 residues. Trimming left V 2 bases short and J 2 bases short, with 6 bases between. From germline, CDR1 is KGHSH and CDR2 LQKENI. The CDR3 nucleotides read TGTGCCAGCTCACCAGGAGAAAACTATGGCTACACCTTC. This sequence encodes CASSPGENYGYTF.

This clone was seen just once. V is TRBV19 and J is TRBJ1-6; 7 bases map to TRBD1. The CDR3 is made up of 14 amino acids. V lost 3 bases, J lost 15 bases, and 11 bases stayed unmatched. From germline, CDR1 is LNHDA and CDR2 SQIVND (reference sequence). The DNA of the CDR3 is TGTGCCAGTAGTATCCTCTCGACAGGGCCTTACCTCCACTTT. Translation gives CASSILSTGPYLHF.

The rearrangement links TRBV7-3 to TRBJ1-1, with a tentative D call TRBD1 (5 bases). The CDR3 sequence is 13 residues long. Per the germline V gene, CDR1 is SGHTA and CDR2 is FQGTGA. The V end lost 5 bases, the J end lost 7 bases, and 14 bases lay between the germline ends. The CDR3 region is CASSLDSTLEAFF. The CDR3 nucleotides are TGTGCCAGCAGCCTTGACAGCACCCTTGAAGCTTTCTTT.

The rearrangement uses TRBV18 and TRBJ2-2; 7 bases are shared with TRBD2. Germline-derived CDR1 and CDR2 are KGHSH and LQKENI. The trim removed 4 bases at V and 0 bases at J, leaving 5 bases unmatched. The CDR3 is 16 residues long. CDR3 residues: CASSLPAGANTGELFF. CDR3 in DNA: TGTGCCAGCTCACTACCGGCGGGGGCGAACACCGGGGAGCTGTTTTTT.

The rearrangement links TRBV5-4 to TRBJ2-1; D possibly corresponds to TRBD2 (6 bases). The V and J ends lost 5 bases and 0 bases respectively, with 21 bases between them. CDR1 is SGHNT, CDR2 YYREEE, per germline (reference sequence). This CDR3 is built from 18 residues. The CDR3 nucleotides are TGTGCCAGCAGACGGGGGTCCGGGACCCAGAGCTCCTACAATGAGCAGTTCTTC. Translating it yields CASRRGSGTQSSYNEQFF.

The V call is TRBV5-1, the J call TRBJ2-3, with TRBD2 identical over 8 bases. V trimming: 4 bases; J trimming: 4 bases; junction bases outside the gene matches: 5. The CDR3 has 14 amino acids. Germline CDR1 is SGHRS and CDR2 is YFSETQ. The CDR3 sequence is CASSTGLVADTQYF. The CDR3 region has the DNA TGCGCCAGCAGCACGGGACTAGTCGCAGATACGCAGTATTTT.

As DNA, the CDR3 is TGCGCCAGCAGCCCTAGGGGTACTGAAGCTTTCTTT. It is translated as CASSPRGTEAFF. This sequence joins TRBV5-1 and TRBJ1-1, with D tentatively TRBD1 (5 bases). V was cut by 4 bases and J by 5 bases, with 9 bases left in between. Germline CDR1 is SGHRS and CDR2 is YFSETQ. The CDR3 loop spans 12 amino acids.

The V and J genes are TRBV27 and TRBJ1-2; 7 bases are a match to TRBD1. Trimming removed 5 bases from V and 1 base from J; junction bases left unmatched: 10. Germline CDR1 and CDR2: MNHEY and SMNVEV (reference sequence). The CDR3 runs to 16 residues. The DNA of the CDR3 is TGTGCCAGCAGTCCCGGGGGGACAGAGCGTAACTATGGCTACACCTTC. Translating gives CASSPGGTERNYGYTF.

This clone was counted a single time. The genes are TRBV3-1 (or the pseudogene TRBV3-2) and TRBJ1-5; TRBD1 aligns across 8 bases. The germline V gene encodes CDR1 LGHDT and CDR2 YNNKEL (reference sequence). Unmatched junction bases numbered 7, after V lost 1 base and J lost 2 bases. This CDR3 has 17 amino acids. CDR3 nucleotide sequence: TGTGCCAGCAGCCAAGCACAGGGGGGAGAGGGCAATCAGCCCCAGCATTTT. It codes for CASSQAQGGEGNQPQHF.

The rearrangement uses TRBV2 and TRBJ2-2; no clear D. V was trimmed by 6 bases and J by 4 bases, leaving 9 bases between them. The CDR3 spans 13 residues. CDR1 is SNHLY, CDR2 FYNNEI, per germline. The CDR3 coding sequence is TGTGCCAGCAGGAAACCTAGCACCGGGGAGCTGTTTTTT. Residues: CASRKPSTGELFF.

The rearrangement uses TRBV30 and TRBJ1-1, with unresolved D. Germline V gene lookup returns CDR1 GTSNPN and CDR2 SVGIG (reference sequence). The CDR3 has 11 amino acids. V lost 0 bases and J lost 6, with 5 bases in between. CDR3 nucleotides: TGTGCCTGGAGTGTATTACCTGAAGCTTTCTTT. Its translation is CAWSVLPEAFF.

The CDR3 DNA reads TGTGCCAGCAGCGGTCAGGCCCACCAAAGTTCACCCCTCCACTTT. This gives the protein CASSGQAHQSSPLHF. The gene calls are TRBV11-1 and TRBJ1-6, with D uncertain. V dropped 5 bases and J dropped 9 bases, with 17 bases sitting between them. Per germline, CDR1 SGHAT and CDR2 FQDESV (reference sequence). There are 15 residues in the CDR3.

The chain is built from TRBV2 and TRBJ2-7; TRBD1 matches 8 bases. The V segment lost 7 bases and the J segment 5 bases; nucleotides outside the gene matches: 10. The CDR3 has 14 residues. CDR1 is SNHLY, CDR2 FYNNEI, per germline. The CDR3 DNA reads TGTGCCAGCAAGATCCGGACAGGGCCCGACGAGCAGTACTTC. It encodes CASKIRTGPDEQYF.

V and J are TRBV5-5 and TRBJ1-6; 7 nucleotides agree with TRBD1. The CDR3 runs 18 residues. With V trimmed by 5 bases and J by 9 bases, 20 bases remained unmatched. Germline V gives CDR1 SGHKS, CDR2 YYEKEE (reference sequence). The CDR3 loop reads CASRYRDSFFGRGSPLHF. CDR3 nucleotides: TGTGCCAGCAGGTACCGGGACAGCTTCTTTGGCCGCGGTTCACCCCTCCACTTT.

V and J are TRBV19 and TRBJ2-6; D possibly corresponds to TRBD2 (5 bases). Germline CDR1 is LNHDA and CDR2 is SQIVND (reference sequence). The V end was cut by 3 bases, the J end by 1 base, with 10 bases between. The CDR3 contains 16 residues. This CDR3 reads CASSMRADSGANVLTF. CDR3 coding DNA: TGTGCCAGTAGTATGAGGGCGGATTCTGGGGCCAACGTCCTGACTTTC.

The V and J genes are TRBV5-1 and TRBJ2-3; D may be TRBD1 (6 bases). The CDR3 runs to 14 residues. Trimming removed 3 bases at V and 4 bases at J, with 12 bases between. Germline V gene lookup returns CDR1 SGHRS and CDR2 YFSETQ. The DNA for the CDR3 is TGCGCCAGCAGCTCCCAGGGGCCCCCAGATACGCAGTATTTT. Translating it yields CASSSQGPPDTQYF.

The V gene is TRBV7-2, the J gene TRBJ1-1; no firm D call. The V and J ends lost 1 base and 0 bases respectively, with 15 bases between them. Germline loops: CDR1 SGHTA, CDR2 FQGNSA. The CDR3 covers 17 residues. The CDR3 loop reads CASSLVLNREVNTEAFF. CDR3 in DNA: TGTGCCAGCAGCTTAGTATTAAACCGGGAGGTGAACACTGAAGCTTTCTTT.

The rearrangement uses TRBV12-3 or TRBV12-4 and TRBJ2-1; maybe TRBD1 (6 bases). Trimming took 3 bases from V and 10 from J, leaving 13 bases between them. CDR3 size: 13 residues. The CDR3 spells CASSLPGVGEQFF. CDR3 nucleotides: TGTGCCAGCAGTTTGCCAGGGGTAGGGGAGCAGTTCTTC.

The chain carries TRBV9 and TRBJ1-1; 9 bases map to TRBD1. Germline V gene lookup returns CDR1 SGDLS and CDR2 YYNGEE. Losses at the gene ends were 8 bases for V and 5 bases for J; bases not matched to a gene: 7. The length of the CDR3 is 13 residues. CDR3 in amino acids: CASEGQGTTEAFF. CDR3 in DNA: TGTGCCAGTGAGGGACAGGGTACGACTGAAGCTTTCTTT.

This chain joins TRBV7-2 and TRBJ1-2, with D possibly TRBD1 on 5 matching bases. This CDR3 comprises 13 residues. CDR1 and CDR2 from the germline V gene are SGHTA and FQGNSA. V gave up 5 bases and J gave up 6 bases, with 13 bases separating them. CDR3 residues: CASSKGRSDGYTF. CDR3 DNA: TGTGCCAGCAGCAAGGGACGTTCTGATGGCTACACCTTC.

The V call is TRBV27, the J call TRBJ1-3, with a tentative D call TRBD1 (6 bases). The CDR3 is made up of 17 amino acids. Per germline, CDR1 MNHEY and CDR2 SMNVEV (reference sequence). Trimming shortened V by 4 bases and J by 1 base, and 17 bases separated the two germline ends. The CDR3 region has the DNA TGTGCCAGCAGTTCACTCCCCGGGACAAGATCTGGAAACACCATATATTTT. It is translated as CASSSLPGTRSGNTIYF.

This chain links TRBV10-3 with TRBJ2-4; maybe TRBD2 (6 bases). The CDR3 consists of 19 residues. Trimming cost V 8 bases and J 0 bases, with 26 bases left between them. Germline V lookup: CDR1 ENHRY, CDR2 SYGVKD. Here the CDR3 reads CAIASAGEDATLAKNIQYF. The CDR3 DNA follows: TGTGCCATCGCATCGGCCGGGGAGGACGCCACTTTAGCCAAAAACATTCAGTACTTC.

This chain connects TRBV7-9 to TRBJ2-7, with 8 bases lining up with TRBD2. Germline assignment: CDR1 SEHNR and CDR2 FQNEAQ (reference sequence). The CDR3 totals 16 residues. Trimming removed 8 bases from V and 4 bases from J; junction bases left unmatched: 16. The CDR3 is CASGRLGGGTIYEQYF. The CDR3 coding sequence is TGTGCCAGCGGCCGCTTGGGCGGGGGGACGATTTACGAGCAGTACTTC.

The J gene is TRBJ2-2, the V gene TRBV6-5, with 12 positions matching TRBD2. The CDR3 contains 15 residues. V lost 5 bases to trimming and J lost 4 bases; unmatched junction nucleotides: 2. From germline, CDR1 is MNHEY and CDR2 SVGAGI. The CDR3 reads CASSPGLAGTGELFF. CDR3 nucleotides: TGTGCCAGCAGTCCGGGACTAGCGGGCACCGGGGAGCTGTTTTTT.